These T cell receptor beta chains were read from a single sample in a study of beta chain features in type 1 diabetes. The protocol was immunoSEQ multiplex PCR, while the TCRdb copy is restricted to in-frame clones and leaves out a portion. The sample has 450,000 to 550,000 clones; roughly 30% are singletons. Material: naive CD4+ T cells from blood. These receptor sequences come from a man aged 18 to 29 in good health. The conserved cysteine and the conserved F or W are not part of the CDR3 here. Fields, in order: clone size, V gene, D gene, CDR3 protein. A D gene is named only where the DNA matches it firmly. A row's size may be missing; if present it is once, few, many or a size class.

>few|TRBV6-6|.
AILRKTDPTDTQY
>few|TRBV5-1|.
ASSLVGANEKLF
>few|TRBV6-5|.
ASSYKGVNTEAF
>few|TRBV29-1|TRBD1
SASTGTTNEKLF
>.|TRBV4-1|.
ASSRDRSMNTEAF
>.|TRBV20-1|.
SGGGYT
>.|TRBV5-1|.
ASSLGQRGDTQY
>few|TRBV7-9|.
ASPKVGSTDTQY
>.|TRBV25-1|.
ASSAVEKLF
>.|TRBV19|.
ASSITSATDTQY
>.|TRBV28|TRBD1
ASSLGQGARETQY
>.|TRBV2|.
ASRPQAYEQY
>.|TRBV30|.
AWSLSGANVLT
>.|TRBV25-1|.
ASSENGRRNTEAF
>few|TRBV2|.
ASSVTDTQY
>few|TRBV6-1|.
ASSEGSGSVYNEQF
>.|TRBV11-1|.
ASSRDFGTDTQY
>few|TRBV30|.
AWSVGGSDTEAF
>few|TRBV7-9|TRBD1
ASSMGQGTREQY
>few|TRBV30|.
ALTLKSSYEQY
>few|TRBV28|TRBD2
ASSSPSGNSYEQY
>.|TRBV11-2|TRBD1
ASSLDTGGGFKTQY